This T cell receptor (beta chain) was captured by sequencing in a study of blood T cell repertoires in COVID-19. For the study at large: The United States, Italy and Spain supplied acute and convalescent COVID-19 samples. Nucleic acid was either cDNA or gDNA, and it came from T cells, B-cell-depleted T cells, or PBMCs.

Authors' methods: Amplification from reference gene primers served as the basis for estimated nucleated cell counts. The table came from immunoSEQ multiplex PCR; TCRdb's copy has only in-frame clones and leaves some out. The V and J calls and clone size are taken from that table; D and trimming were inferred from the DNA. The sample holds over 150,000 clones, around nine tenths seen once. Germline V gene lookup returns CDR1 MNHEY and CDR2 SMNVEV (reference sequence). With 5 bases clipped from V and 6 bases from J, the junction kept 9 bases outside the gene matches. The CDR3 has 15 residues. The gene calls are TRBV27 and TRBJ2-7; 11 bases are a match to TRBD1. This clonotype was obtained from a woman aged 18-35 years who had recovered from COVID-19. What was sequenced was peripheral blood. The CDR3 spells CASSPGQGAHLEQYV. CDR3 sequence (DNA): TGTGCCAGCAGTCCCGGACAGGGGGCGCATCTCGAGCAGTACGTC.